The 26 T cell receptor beta chains presented below share a single source sample, sequenced in a study of T cell responses to AZD1222 COVID-19 vaccine. The table came from immunoSEQ multiplex PCR; TCRdb's copy has only in-frame clones and leaves some out. The sample carries roughly 150,000 clones, roughly nine tenths recorded once. This sample comprised peripheral blood, obtained 28 days after the second AZD1222 dose. The source is an adult who received the AZD1222 COVID-19 vaccine.

J is TRBJ2-1 and V is TRBV3-1 (or the pseudogene TRBV3-2); 15 nucleotides match TRBD2. CDR3 size: 16 residues. The ends lost 4 bases at V and 7 bases at J; junction bases unmatched: 5. Germline CDR1 LGHDT, CDR2 YNNKEL (reference sequence). CDR3 coding DNA: TGTGCCAGCAGCCCGACCGGGACTAGCGGGGGGAATGAGCAGTTCTTC. This translates into CASSPTGTSGGNEQFF.

This chain uses TRBV28 with TRBJ1-3; D may be TRBD1 (5 bases). This CDR3 comprises 13 residues. V lost 10 bases and J 2 bases, leaving 12 bases between the germline ends. Per germline, CDR1 MDHEN and CDR2 SYDVKM. CDR3: CAIGGLPGNTIYF. The CDR3 nucleotides are TGTGCCATCGGGGGTCTCCCTGGAAACACCATATATTTT.

The genes are TRBV7-2 and TRBJ2-5, with 8 bases that match TRBD1. This CDR3 has 16 residues. Germline values: CDR1 SGHTA, CDR2 FQGNSA. The ends lost 2 bases at V and 4 bases at J; junction bases unmatched: 9. The CDR3: CASSLHGRQGLETQYF. The CDR3 nucleotides are TGTGCCAGCAGCTTACACGGGCGACAGGGGCTAGAGACCCAGTACTTC.

The rearrangement links TRBV30 to TRBJ1-5; D possibly corresponds to TRBD1 (6 bases). V was clipped by 3 bases and J by 2 bases, with 11 bases between them. Germline V lookup: CDR1 GTSNPN, CDR2 SVGIG (reference sequence). The CDR3 runs 14 residues. The CDR3 spells CAWSHRAGNQPQHF. The CDR3 DNA reads as TGTGCCTGGAGCCACAGGGCTGGCAATCAGCCCCAGCATTTT.

This clone was recorded at least ten times. The chain uses TRBV30 and TRBJ2-2; TRBD2 matches 10 bases. The CDR3 spans 14 residues. Germline V CDR1 and CDR2: GTSNPN, SVGIG (reference sequence). Trimming took 4 bases from V and 5 from J; bases not matched to a gene: 4. The CDR3 sequence is CAWTSGSETGELFF. Written as DNA, the CDR3 is TGTGCCTGGACTAGCGGGAGCGAAACCGGGGAGCTGTTTTTT.

The chain employs TRBV6-5 and TRBJ1-6; TRBD1 matches at 7 bases. This CDR3 comprises 15 residues. Germline CDR1 and CDR2: MNHEY and SVGAGI. With 5 bases clipped from V and 7 bases from J, the junction kept 8 bases outside the gene matches. The CDR3 protein is CASSTTGTINSPLHF. Written as DNA, the CDR3 is TGTGCCAGCAGTACGACAGGGACTATCAATTCACCCCTCCACTTT.

The V and J genes are TRBV12-2 and TRBJ1-1. TRBV12-2 is flagged as a pseudogene. CDR3 size: 14 residues. The CDR3: CASRLGRGNTEAFF. The DNA of the CDR3 is TGTGCAAGTCGCCTTGGACGGGGGAACACTGAAGCTTTCTTT.

This rearrangement joins TRBV4-2 to TRBJ2-5; D uncertain. V was trimmed by 1 base and J by 0 bases, leaving 6 bases between them. Germline V lookup: CDR1 LGHNA, CDR2 YNFKEQ. The CDR3 consists of 14 residues. The CDR3 DNA is TGTGCCAGCAGCCAAGTGAGTGACCAAGAGACCCAGTACTTC. This encodes CASSQVSDQETQYF.

The chain recombines TRBV7-2 with TRBJ1-4; 11 bases align to TRBD1. Germline-derived CDR1 and CDR2 are SGHTA and FQGNSA. Germline trimming cut 5 bases from V and 8 bases from J; bases unmatched to any gene: 7. This CDR3 contains 15 residues. The CDR3: CASSNRDRGLEKLFF. CDR3 bases: TGTGCCAGCAGCAACCGGGACAGGGGGTTAGAAAAACTGTTTTTT.

The rearrangement uses TRBV6-5 and TRBJ1-5; 8 nucleotides match TRBD1. After removal of 6 bases from V and 7 bases from J, the junction contained 8 bases not matched to a gene. From germline, CDR1 is MNHEY and CDR2 SVGAGI. The CDR3 loop spans 14 amino acids. Here the CDR3 DNA reads TGTGCCAGCAGCGGACAGGGCACGGGGCAGCCCCAGCATTTT. It encodes CASSGQGTGQPQHF.

The chain is built from TRBV20-1 and TRBJ2-1; D possibly corresponds to TRBD1 (6 bases). CDR3 length: 11 residues. Germline CDR1 DFQATT, CDR2 SNEGSKA (reference sequence). V dropped 6 bases and J dropped 8 bases, with 11 bases sitting between them. The CDR3 loop is CSAPRGYEQFF. The CDR3, as DNA: TGCAGTGCCCCCAGGGGCTATGAGCAGTTCTTC.

This sequence joins TRBV15 and TRBJ1-1; D is possibly TRBD1 (5 bases). This CDR3 is 15 amino acids long. Deletions cut 0 bases from V and 1 base from J, with 9 bases between. Germline loops: CDR1 LNHNV, CDR2 YYDKDF (reference sequence). CDR3: CATSREGLSNTEAFF. The CDR3 nucleotides are TGTGCCACCAGCAGAGAGGGACTGTCGAACACTGAAGCTTTCTTT.

The chain joins TRBV28 to TRBJ1-2; D possibly corresponds to TRBD1 (6 bases). The CDR3 loop spans 16 amino acids. Germline lookup yields CDR1 MDHEN and CDR2 SYDVKM. Trimming removed 5 bases from V and 8 bases from J, with 24 bases in between. The CDR3 sequence: CASSPAATGFLKGYTF. The CDR3 DNA reads as TGTGCCAGCAGTCCCGCAGCAACAGGGTTCTTAAAGGGCTACACCTTC.

This clone was found a few times. The chain uses TRBV28 and TRBJ1-4; TRBD1 aligns across 10 bases. The junction had 2 bases not matched to a gene; V was cut back by 4 bases and J by 3 bases. The CDR3 length is 15 residues. Germline V gene data show CDR1 as MDHEN and CDR2 as SYDVKM. CDR3 bases: TGTGCCAGCAGTTATGGGACAGGGGCTAATGAAAAACTGTTTTTT. It yields the protein CASSYGTGANEKLFF.

This clone was picked up a small number of times. This sequence joins TRBV27 and TRBJ1-6; the D gene is possibly TRBD1 (6 bases). This CDR3 comprises 15 residues. V was trimmed by 6 bases and J by 10 bases, leaving 19 bases between them. Germline V lookup: CDR1 MNHEY, CDR2 SMNVEV (reference sequence). The CDR3 sequence is CASSQTGTKGSPLHF. DNA for the CDR3: TGTGCCAGCAGCCAAACCGGGACAAAGGGCTCACCCCTCCACTTT.

This clone was recorded once. This chain joins TRBV6-2 or TRBV6-3 and TRBJ2-1, with TRBD2 matching 14 bases. The CDR3 runs 15 residues. V lost 6 bases to trimming and J lost 8 bases; unmatched junction nucleotides: 6. Per the germline V gene, CDR1 is MNHEY and CDR2 is SVGEGT. CDR3 sequence: CASSTGTSGSDEQFF. The CDR3 DNA follows: TGTGCCAGCAGCACCGGGACTAGCGGGAGCGATGAGCAGTTCTTC.

The rearrangement uses TRBV4-3 and TRBJ2-3, with D hard to call. CDR1 is LGHNA and CDR2 is YSLEER in the germline V gene. V lost 4 bases and J lost 2, with 13 bases in between. This CDR3 is 15 amino acids long. The CDR3 here is CASSPSSQFTDTQYF. CDR3 coding DNA: TGCGCCAGCAGCCCTTCATCACAGTTCACAGATACGCAGTATTTT.

The rearrangement links TRBV28 to TRBJ2-7, with D unclear. Germline V gives CDR1 MDHEN, CDR2 SYDVKM. The CDR3 consists of 11 residues. V dropped 3 bases and J dropped 4 bases, with 4 bases sitting between them. The CDR3 here is CASSFGYEQYV. The CDR3 nucleotides are TGTGCCAGCAGTTTTGGATACGAGCAGTACGTC.

V and J are TRBV28 and TRBJ1-2, with 8 bases fitting TRBD1. CDR1 is MDHEN and CDR2 is SYDVKM in the germline V gene. This CDR3 contains 14 residues. V gave up 6 bases and J gave up 7 bases; unmatched junction bases: 10. CDR3: CASRSGQALFGYTF. The CDR3 DNA reads TGTGCCAGCAGGTCGGGACAGGCTCTATTTGGCTACACCTTC.

The chain is built from TRBV10-2 and TRBJ1-2; D not certain. CDR1 WSHSY and CDR2 SAAADI come from the germline V gene. Trimming took off 0 bases at V and 6 bases at J, with 14 bases between the two ends. The CDR3 length is 15 residues. This CDR3 reads CASSESGRQAHGYTF. As DNA, the CDR3 is TGCGCCAGCAGTGAGTCGGGGAGACAAGCCCATGGCTACACCTTC.

The J gene is TRBJ2-1, the V gene TRBV9; D remains unclear. Germline V gives CDR1 SGDLS, CDR2 YYNGEE. V was cut by 0 bases and J by 7 bases, with 8 bases left in between. The CDR3 is made up of 13 amino acids. CDR3 region: CASSVGPENEQFF. The DNA of the CDR3 is TGTGCCAGCAGCGTAGGCCCCGAGAATGAGCAGTTCTTC.

The rearrangement uses TRBV7-2 and TRBJ2-2; D is uncertain. Germline V CDR1 and CDR2: SGHTA, FQGNSA. The CDR3 runs 12 residues. Trimming took off 5 bases at V and 8 bases at J, with 9 bases between the two ends. The CDR3 loop is CASSPLAGELFF. CDR3 nucleotide sequence: TGTGCCAGCAGCCCCCTCGCTGGGGAGCTGTTTTTT.

V usage is TRBV18 and J usage is TRBJ2-7; TRBD2 aligns across 9 bases. Germline CDR1 reads KGHSH; CDR2 reads LQKENI. Trimming took 6 bases from V and 2 from J; bases not matched to a gene: 5. CDR3 length equals 14 residues. For the CDR3, the DNA is TGTGCCAGCTCCGCGGGAGGGGTCCCCTACGAGCAGTACTTC. It specifies CASSAGGVPYEQYF.

The J gene is TRBJ1-4, the V gene TRBV5-1; tentative D call: TRBD1 (6 bases). V gave up 5 bases and J gave up 4 bases, with 12 bases separating them. The CDR3 contains 14 residues. Germline assignment: CDR1 SGHRS and CDR2 YFSETQ. In DNA form, the CDR3 reads TGCGCCAGCAGGCCAGGGGCTGGTAATGAAAAACTGTTTTTT. Its translation: CASRPGAGNEKLFF.

The gene calls are TRBV6-4 and TRBJ2-1; 9 positions agree with TRBD2. V lost 4 bases and J lost 6; bases outside the gene matches: 7. The CDR3 length is 15 residues. Looked up from germline, CDR1 is MRHNA and CDR2 is SNTAGT. This CDR3 reads CASSGAGGPFNEQFF. For the CDR3, the DNA is TGTGCCAGCAGTGGGGCGGGAGGGCCGTTCAATGAGCAGTTCTTC.

The genes are TRBV5-5 and TRBJ1-6; D perhaps matches TRBD1 (6 bases). The V gene lost 4 bases and the J gene lost 1 base, with 15 bases spanning the gap. The CDR3 extends over 17 amino acids. Germline lookup yields CDR1 SGHKS and CDR2 YYEKEE (reference sequence). The CDR3 loop reads CASSRLIGGSYNSPLHF. CDR3 in DNA: TGTGCCAGCAGCCGACTGATAGGGGGGTCCTATAATTCACCCCTCCACTTT. Full variable domain (missing parts from reference TRBV5-5 and TRBJ1-6): DAGVTQSPTHLIKTRGQQVTLRCSPISGHKSVSWYQQVLGQGPQFIFQYYEKEERGRGNFPDRFSARQFPNYSSELNVNALLLGDSALYLCASSRLIGGSYNSPLHFGNGTRLTVT.